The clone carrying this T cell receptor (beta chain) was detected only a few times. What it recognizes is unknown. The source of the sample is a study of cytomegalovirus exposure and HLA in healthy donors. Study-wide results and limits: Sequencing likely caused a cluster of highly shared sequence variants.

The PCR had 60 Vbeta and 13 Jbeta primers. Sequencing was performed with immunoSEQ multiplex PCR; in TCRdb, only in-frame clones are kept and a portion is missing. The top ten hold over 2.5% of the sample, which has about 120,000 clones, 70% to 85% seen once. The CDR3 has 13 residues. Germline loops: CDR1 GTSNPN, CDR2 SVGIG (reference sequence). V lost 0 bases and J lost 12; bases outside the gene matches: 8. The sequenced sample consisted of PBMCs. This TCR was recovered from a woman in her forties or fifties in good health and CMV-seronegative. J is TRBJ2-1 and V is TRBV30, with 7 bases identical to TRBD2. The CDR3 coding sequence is TGTGCCTGGAGTGTCGTTGGGGGGGTAAGGCAGTTCTTC. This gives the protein CAWSVVGGVRQFF.